This is a list of T cell receptor beta chains from one sample in a study of Ad26.COV2.S vaccination and SARS-CoV-2 variants. The table came from immunoSEQ multiplex PCR; TCRdb's copy has only in-frame clones and leaves some out. The top ten clones hold roughly 1.5% of a sample with about 680,000 clones, 89% of them seen once. This material consisted of peripheral blood, taken in a trial of Ad26.COV2.S vaccine versus placebo. All receptors derive from a person aged 18-65 years who received the Ad26.COV2.S COVID-19 vaccine or a placebo. Each CDR3 is given with its conserved first and last residue.

J gene	V gene	CDR3 protein
TRBJ2-5	TRBV5-1	CASSLGTLYQETQYF
TRBJ1-6	TRBV9	CASSRTESSYNSPLHF
TRBJ2-4	TRBV29-1	CSVWTKNIQYF
TRBJ2-5	TRBV3-1/TRBV3-2	CASSQGGGAQYF
TRBJ2-2	TRBV14	CASSQEGELFF
TRBJ1-4	TRBV7-2	CASSLGLLNEKLFF
TRBJ2-7	TRBV7-2	CASIQGDSPHYEQYF
TRBJ1-1	TRBV5-1	CASSLAMGQGEGEAFF
TRBJ2-5	TRBV30	CAWSLAGGPGTQYF
TRBJ2-5	TRBV13	CASSPTWGARKTQYF
TRBJ1-2	TRBV7-2	CASSIAGTGIGYGYTF
TRBJ1-6	TRBV5-1	CASSLGTAPPLHF
TRBJ2-1	TRBV3-1/TRBV3-2	CASSQVGPLYEQFF
TRBJ1-1	TRBV5-8	CASSRTGKAFF
TRBJ1-3	TRBV30	CAWTAGSINTIYF
TRBJ2-3	TRBV7-9	CASSLVVRGQDTQYF
TRBJ2-3	TRBV20-1	CSAPRSDTQYF
TRBJ2-1	TRBV18	CASSPGERGNEQFF
TRBJ2-1	TRBV29-1	CSVRGWSGGNEQFF